Listed below are T cell receptor beta chains from one sample, sequenced in a study of CD8+ T cells in alopecia areata. Only in-frame clones appear in the TCRdb table, and some are missing; sequencing was by immunoSEQ multiplex PCR. The repertoire holds 150,000 to 200,000 clones, with approximately 61% as singletons. The starting material was CD4+ T cells sorted from blood, obtained at week 24, from a patient treated with tofacitinib. The receptors come from a human donor with alopecia areata. Both conserved end residues are part of each CDR3. Not all rows give a size; the values are once, few, many and, for expanded clones, a class.

>few|TRBJ2-3|TRBV29-1
CSVERLAGGTDTQYF
>NA|TRBJ2-6|TRBV5-1
CASSLFPGANVLTF
>NA|TRBJ2-1|TRBV5-1
CASSLAILRTGDNEQFF
>few|TRBJ1-5|TRBV29-1
CSVRDRDNQPQHF
>NA|TRBJ1-2|TRBV29-1
CSVHQQSNYGYTF
>few|TRBJ2-1|TRBV25-1
CASSVRDTNYNEQFF
>NA|TRBJ2-7|TRBV30
CAWSGGIARYEQYF
>NA|TRBJ1-1|TRBV29-1
CSVQPGAFF
>few|TRBJ2-4|TRBV11-2
CASSLGTAGHIQYF
>NA|TRBJ1-4|TRBV30
CAWSVVERGGKLFF
>NA|TRBJ1-1|TRBV10-2
CASGAGANTEAFF
>few|TRBJ2-5|TRBV11-2
CASSSQNSWGVSSETQYF
>NA|TRBJ1-1|TRBV27
CASSWRDRPLAGTEAFF
>NA|TRBJ2-5|TRBV19
CASSAGETQYF
>NA|TRBJ2-7|TRBV13
CASSLSARGLEEQYF
>NA|TRBJ2-3|TRBV5-8
CASSLRLAGGTSYTDTQYF
>NA|TRBJ2-3|TRBV20-1
CSANTDTQYF
>once|TRBJ2-7|TRBV2
CASSERTYEQYF
>NA|TRBJ1-2|TRBV2
CARPRGTRDDYGYTF
>few|TRBJ1-4|TRBV30
CAWSVHKGGRFF
>few|TRBJ2-4|TRBV11-2
CASSLELPRVLAKNIQYF
>NA|TRBJ2-4|TRBV29-1
CSVGTESLAKNIQYF
>few|TRBJ2-1|TRBV5-6
CASSLSGLGNNEQFF
>NA|TRBJ1-6|TRBV7-3
CASIQGKRSPLHF
>NA|TRBJ2-7|TRBV7-2
CASSWGQGLYEQYF
>NA|TRBJ1-5|TRBV6-6
CASRFNRVVSNQPQHF
>NA|TRBJ1-5|TRBV29-1
CSVGGASNQPQHF
>NA|TRBJ1-3|TRBV6-1
CAAWGDSGNTIYF
>NA|TRBJ1-5|TRBV30
CAWTPGGNQPQHF
>NA|TRBJ1-2|TRBV29-1
CSANNRELNGYTF
>NA|TRBJ2-3|TRBV5-1
CASRAGGPGDTQYF
>NA|TRBJ1-6|TRBV6-5
CASSLDKRTANSPLHF
>NA|TRBJ2-3|TRBV5-1
CASSSPGQGGTDTQYF
>few|TRBJ1-1|TRBV19
CASSIDGITEAFF
>NA|TRBJ1-2|TRBV5-1
CASSLEGLPPLNYGYTF
>NA|TRBJ2-3|TRBV25-1
CASTSGGNTQYF
>NA|TRBJ2-7|TRBV29-1
CSPCQLGNYEQYF
>NA|TRBJ1-4|TRBV6-1
CARGQLGNNEKLFF
>few|TRBJ2-6|TRBV29-1
CSVPRGGGNSGANVLTF
>many|TRBJ2-3|TRBV7-6
CASSSRPSRSTDTQYF
>NA|TRBJ1-2|TRBV2
CASSADRNYGYTF